This paragraph reports one T cell receptor (beta chain). Authors' analysis steps: Reference gene primers were amplified, and this amplification served to estimate nucleated cell counts. Sequencing was performed with immunoSEQ multiplex PCR; in TCRdb, only in-frame clones are kept and a portion is missing. The DNA gave D and trimming, while V, J and clone size come from that table. The sample holds around 200,000 clones, about 86% seen once. Trimming took off 2 bases at V and 7 bases at J, with 15 bases between the two ends. The germline V gene has CDR1 LNHDA and CDR2 SQIVND (reference sequence). This CDR3 comprises 15 residues. The data were taken from a study of blood T cell repertoires in COVID-19. Study-wide context: Sample material is recorded as cDNA or gDNA derived from T cells, B-cell-depleted T cells, or PBMCs.

Sequenced material: peripheral blood. This clonotype originated in a man between 45 and 60 years old with active or convalescent COVID-19. The chain combines TRBV19 with TRBJ1-5, with a tentative D call TRBD1 (5 bases). The CDR3 loop is CASSIIQGSRQPQHF. CDR3 sequence (DNA): TGTGCCAGTAGTATAATCCAGGGAAGTAGGCAGCCCCAGCATTTT.